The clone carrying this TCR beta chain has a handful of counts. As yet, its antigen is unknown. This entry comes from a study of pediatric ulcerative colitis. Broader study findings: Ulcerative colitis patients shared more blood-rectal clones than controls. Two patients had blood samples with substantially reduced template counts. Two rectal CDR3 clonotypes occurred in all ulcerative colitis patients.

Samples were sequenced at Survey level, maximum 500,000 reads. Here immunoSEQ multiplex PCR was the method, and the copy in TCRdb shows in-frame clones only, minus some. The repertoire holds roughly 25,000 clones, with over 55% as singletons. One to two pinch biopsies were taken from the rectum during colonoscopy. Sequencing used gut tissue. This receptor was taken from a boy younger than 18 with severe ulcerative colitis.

The CDR3 nucleotides read TGTGCCAGCAGACCGACAGGAGCCACCTACGAGCAGTACTTC. It is translated as CASRPTGATYEQYF. The chain has TRBV27 and TRBJ2-7; maybe TRBD1 (6 bases). The CDR3 has 14 amino acids. CDR1 MNHEY and CDR2 SMNVEV come from the germline V gene (reference sequence). Trimming stripped 6 bases from V and 2 bases from J, with 14 bases between.